This T cell receptor (beta chain) is drawn from a study of shared clonotypes between healthy human individuals. Notes on the study in general: Incompleteness in sorted-subset sequencing, despite large depth, was shown by rarefaction. Generally, naive subsets (rather than memory subsets) showed larger estimated richness. The study sampled only blood, and tissue repertoires likely differ.

On this clone: Its specificity is not known.

V lost 6 bases to trimming and J lost 2 bases, with 17 bases between them. The CDR3 totals 15 residues. CDR1 is SNHLY, CDR2 FYNNEI, per germline. Profiled with immunoSEQ multiplex PCR; TCRdb holds only in-frame clones, not every one. The data show about 2.5 million clones, 85% to 95% seen once. Sequencing was performed on naive CD4+ T cells from PBMCs. Subset here: CD45RA+ positively selected. This chain links TRBV2 with TRBJ2-7; D assignment may be TRBD1 or TRBD2 (5 bases each). This clonotype originated in a man younger than 35 in good health. Some clones in this sample may be carry-over from other donors' samples. The CDR3 nucleotides read TGTGCCAGCAGATTAGGGCCGGGGCCTACCTACGAGCAGTACTTC. It specifies CASRLGPGPTYEQYF.